This T cell receptor (beta chain) comes out of a study of blood T cells in healthy people across ages. This clonotype has just a few counts. Every donor provided approximately 10 milliliters of peripheral blood. Through a sample-barcoded 5' primer and a J-beta primer mix, a second PCR was run for roughly 7 to 12 cycles. Each CDR3 protein is one row after TCRdb ran MiXCR on the 5' RACE reads. The sample includes approximately 580,000 distinct CDR3 sequences, 24% seen only once; the top ten take 8.7%. These same data were also listed under a study on T cells of mothers and their children. That publication notes: In related and unrelated pairs alike, thymic selection shapes TCR recombination output, with inherited differences minor.

This TCR was sampled from a boy younger than 18 in good health. Sequences were obtained from blood.

The CDR3 here is CSARGLTADSGSYEQYF. Here the CDR3 DNA reads TGCAGTGCTAGGGGCCTCACCGCCGATAGCGGGAGCTACGAGCAGTACTTC. The chain carries TRBV20-1 and TRBJ2-7; TRBD2 matches 9 bases. V lost 3 bases to trimming and J lost 3 bases; unmatched junction nucleotides: 15. The length of the CDR3 is 17 residues. Germline V gene data show CDR1 as DFQATT and CDR2 as SNEGSKA (reference sequence).